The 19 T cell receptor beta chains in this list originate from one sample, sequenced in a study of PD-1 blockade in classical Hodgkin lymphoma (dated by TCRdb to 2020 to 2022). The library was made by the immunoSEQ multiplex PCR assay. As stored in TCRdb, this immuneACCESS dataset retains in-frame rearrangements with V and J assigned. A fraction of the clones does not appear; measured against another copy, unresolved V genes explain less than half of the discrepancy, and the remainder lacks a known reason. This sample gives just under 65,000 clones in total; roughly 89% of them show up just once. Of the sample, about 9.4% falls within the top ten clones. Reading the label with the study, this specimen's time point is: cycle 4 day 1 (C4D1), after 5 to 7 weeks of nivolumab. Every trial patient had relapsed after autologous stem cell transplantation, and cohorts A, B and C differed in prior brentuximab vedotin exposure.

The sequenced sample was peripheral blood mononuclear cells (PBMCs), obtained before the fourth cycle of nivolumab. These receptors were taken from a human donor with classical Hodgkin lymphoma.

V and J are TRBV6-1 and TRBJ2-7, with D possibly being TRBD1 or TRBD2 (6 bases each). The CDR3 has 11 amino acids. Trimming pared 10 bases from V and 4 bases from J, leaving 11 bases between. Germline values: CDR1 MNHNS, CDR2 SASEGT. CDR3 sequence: CAIRGLYEQYF. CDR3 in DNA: TGTGCCATCCGGGGGCTTTACGAGCAGTACTTC.

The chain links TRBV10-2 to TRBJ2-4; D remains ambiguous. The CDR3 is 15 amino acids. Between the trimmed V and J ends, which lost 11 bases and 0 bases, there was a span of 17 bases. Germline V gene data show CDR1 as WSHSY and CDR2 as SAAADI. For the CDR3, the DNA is TGCGCCTCCACCAACCTCCGGCTAGCCAAAAACATTCAGTACTTC. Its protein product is CASTNLRLAKNIQYF.

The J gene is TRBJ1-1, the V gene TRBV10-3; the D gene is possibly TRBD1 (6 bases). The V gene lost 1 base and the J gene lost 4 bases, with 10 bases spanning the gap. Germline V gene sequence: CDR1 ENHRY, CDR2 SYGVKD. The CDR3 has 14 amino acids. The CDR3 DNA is TGTGCCATCAGTGAGTTTAGGGGGTCCACTGAAGCTTTCTTT. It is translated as CAISEFRGSTEAFF.

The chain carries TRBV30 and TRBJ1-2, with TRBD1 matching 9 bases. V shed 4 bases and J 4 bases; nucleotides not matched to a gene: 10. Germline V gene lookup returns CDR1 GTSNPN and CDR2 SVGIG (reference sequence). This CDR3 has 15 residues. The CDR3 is CAWTEHAGQGYGYTF. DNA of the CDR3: TGTGCCTGGACGGAACATGCGGGACAGGGCTATGGCTACACCTTC.

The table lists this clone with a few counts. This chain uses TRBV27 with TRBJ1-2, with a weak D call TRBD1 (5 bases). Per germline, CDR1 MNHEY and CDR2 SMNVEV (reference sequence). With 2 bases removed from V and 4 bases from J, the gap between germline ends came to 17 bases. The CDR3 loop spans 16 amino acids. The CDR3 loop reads CASSLTYLRDFYGYTF. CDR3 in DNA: TGTGCCAGCAGTTTAACTTACCTCCGGGACTTCTATGGCTACACCTTC.

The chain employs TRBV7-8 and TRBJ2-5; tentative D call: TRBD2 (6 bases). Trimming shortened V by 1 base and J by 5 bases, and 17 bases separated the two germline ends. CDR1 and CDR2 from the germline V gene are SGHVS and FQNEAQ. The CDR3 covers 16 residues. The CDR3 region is CASSLGWDWGDETQYF. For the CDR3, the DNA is TGTGCCAGCAGCTTAGGGTGGGACTGGGGCGACGAGACCCAGTACTTC.

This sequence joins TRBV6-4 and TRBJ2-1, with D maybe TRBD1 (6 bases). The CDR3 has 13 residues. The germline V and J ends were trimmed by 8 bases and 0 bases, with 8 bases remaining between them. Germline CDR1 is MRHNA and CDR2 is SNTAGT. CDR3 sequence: CASATGSYNEQFF. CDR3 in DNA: TGTGCCAGCGCGACAGGCTCCTACAATGAGCAGTTCTTC.

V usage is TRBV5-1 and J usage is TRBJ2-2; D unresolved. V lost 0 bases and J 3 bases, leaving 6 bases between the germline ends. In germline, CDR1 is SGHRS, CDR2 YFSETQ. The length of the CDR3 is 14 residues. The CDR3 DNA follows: TGCGCCAGCAGCTTGGTTGGACACACCGGGGAGCTGTTTTTT. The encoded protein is CASSLVGHTGELFF.

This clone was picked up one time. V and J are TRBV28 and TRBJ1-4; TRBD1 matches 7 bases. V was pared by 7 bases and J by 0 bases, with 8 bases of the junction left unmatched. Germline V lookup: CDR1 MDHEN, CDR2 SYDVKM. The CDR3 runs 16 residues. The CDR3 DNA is TGTGCCAGCATGGGACAGCCATTTGCAACTAATGAAAAACTGTTTTTT. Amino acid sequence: CASMGQPFATNEKLFF. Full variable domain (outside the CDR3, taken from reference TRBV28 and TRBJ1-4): DVKVTQSSRYLVKRTGEKVFLECVQDMDHENMFWYRQDPGLGLRLIYFSYDVKMKEKGDIPEGYSVSREKKERFSLILESASTNQTSMYLCASMGQPFATNEKLFFGSGTQLSVL.

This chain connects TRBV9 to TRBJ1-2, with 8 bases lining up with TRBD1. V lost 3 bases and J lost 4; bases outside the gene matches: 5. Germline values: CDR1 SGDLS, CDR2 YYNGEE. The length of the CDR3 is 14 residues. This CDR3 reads CASSGGQGVYGYTF. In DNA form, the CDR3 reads TGTGCCAGCAGCGGTGGACAGGGTGTCTATGGCTACACCTTC.

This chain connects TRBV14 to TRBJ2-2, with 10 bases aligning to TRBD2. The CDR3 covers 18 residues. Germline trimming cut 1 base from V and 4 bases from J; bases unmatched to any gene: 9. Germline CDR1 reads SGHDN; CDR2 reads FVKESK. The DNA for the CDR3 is TGTGCCAGCAGCCAAGGCGCCCTACTAGCGGGGCCCACCGGGGAGCTGTTTTTT. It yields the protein CASSQGALLAGPTGELFF.

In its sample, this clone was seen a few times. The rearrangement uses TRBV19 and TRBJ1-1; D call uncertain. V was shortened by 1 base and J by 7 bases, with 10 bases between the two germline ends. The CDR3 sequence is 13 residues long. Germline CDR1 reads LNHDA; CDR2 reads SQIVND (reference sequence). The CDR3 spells CASSIAWAGEAFF. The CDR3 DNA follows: TGTGCCAGTAGTATAGCGTGGGCTGGTGAAGCTTTCTTT.

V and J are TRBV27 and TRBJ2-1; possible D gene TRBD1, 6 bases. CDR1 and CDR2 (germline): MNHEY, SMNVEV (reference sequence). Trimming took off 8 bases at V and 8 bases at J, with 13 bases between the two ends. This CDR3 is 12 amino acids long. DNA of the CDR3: TGTGCCAGCGGGACAATTTTCGATGAGCAGTTCTTC. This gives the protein CASGTIFDEQFF.

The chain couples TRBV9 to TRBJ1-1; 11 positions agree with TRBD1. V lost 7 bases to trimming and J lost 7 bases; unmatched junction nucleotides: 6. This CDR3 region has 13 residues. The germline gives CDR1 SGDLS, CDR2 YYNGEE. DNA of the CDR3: TGTGCCAGCGCCGGGACAGGGGGAGTTGAAGCTTTCTTT. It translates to CASAGTGGVEAFF.

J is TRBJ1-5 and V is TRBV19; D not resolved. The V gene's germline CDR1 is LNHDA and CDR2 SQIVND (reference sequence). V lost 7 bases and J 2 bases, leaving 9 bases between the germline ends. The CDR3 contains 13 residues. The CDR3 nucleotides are TGTGCCAGTATGGGGTTAGGCAATCAGCCCCAGCATTTT. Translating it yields CASMGLGNQPQHF.

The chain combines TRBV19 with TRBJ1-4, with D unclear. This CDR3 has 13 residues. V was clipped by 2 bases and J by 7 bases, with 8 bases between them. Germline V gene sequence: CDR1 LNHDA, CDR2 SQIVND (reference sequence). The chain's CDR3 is CASSIQVVEKLFF. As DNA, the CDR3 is TGTGCCAGTAGTATACAGGTTGTTGAAAAACTGTTTTTT.

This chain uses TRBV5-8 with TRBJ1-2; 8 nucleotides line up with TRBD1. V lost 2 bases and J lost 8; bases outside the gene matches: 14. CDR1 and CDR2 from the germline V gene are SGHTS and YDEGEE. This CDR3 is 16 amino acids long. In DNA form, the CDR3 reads TGTGCCAGCAGCTTCGACGGGACCGACAGGGGCAGGGGCTACACCTTC. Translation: CASSFDGTDRGRGYTF.

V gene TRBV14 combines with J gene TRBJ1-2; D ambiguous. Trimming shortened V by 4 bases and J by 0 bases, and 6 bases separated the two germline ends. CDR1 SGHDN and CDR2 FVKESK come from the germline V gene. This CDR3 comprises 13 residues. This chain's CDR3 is CASSLSTNYGYTF. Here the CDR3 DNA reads TGTGCCAGCAGCCTATCCACTAACTATGGCTACACCTTC.

CDR3 DNA sequence: TGTGCCAGCAGCTTAGAGGAGGGACTTAACTATGGCTACACCTTC. The encoded protein is CASSLEEGLNYGYTF. The chain carries TRBV7-9 and TRBJ1-2; perhaps TRBD1 as D (5 bases). Trimming took off 1 base at V and 1 base at J, with 10 bases between the two ends. The CDR3 has 15 residues. The germline gives CDR1 SEHNR, CDR2 FQNEAQ (reference sequence).